This paragraph reports one TCR beta chain. Its antigen is not known. This may stem from a read error, because a much larger clone lies one nucleotide away. A modified ARM-PCR protocol with three rounds of nested PCR amplified TCRbeta. In TCRdb, the multiplex PCR reads were re-called with MiXCR into one record per CDR3 protein. The data show about 93,000 distinct CDR3 sequences, with roughly 70% seen just once and approximately 20% held by the top ten. The entry originates in a study of tumor and adjacent non-tumor tissue in lung cancer. Looking at the study overall: Stage I to III disease affected ten to eleven men and roughly 5 women aged roughly 30 to 76. Each sample yielded roughly 4.2 million productive TCRbeta reads on average. The study, taken as a whole, reports: Tumor tissue had significantly higher TCR diversity than normal lung.

No cell sorting was done before RNA was extracted from the tissue. The CDR3 is 13 amino acids. The germline V gene encodes CDR1 SGHRS and CDR2 YFSETQ. What was sequenced was lung tumor tissue. The receptor comes from a man in his sixties with non-small cell lung cancer. The rearrangement uses TRBV5-1 and TRBJ1-3; D remains ambiguous. The CDR3 nucleotides are TGCGCCAGCAGCTCCCCAAGTGGAAACGCCATATATTTT. Amino acid sequence: CASSSPSGNAIYF.